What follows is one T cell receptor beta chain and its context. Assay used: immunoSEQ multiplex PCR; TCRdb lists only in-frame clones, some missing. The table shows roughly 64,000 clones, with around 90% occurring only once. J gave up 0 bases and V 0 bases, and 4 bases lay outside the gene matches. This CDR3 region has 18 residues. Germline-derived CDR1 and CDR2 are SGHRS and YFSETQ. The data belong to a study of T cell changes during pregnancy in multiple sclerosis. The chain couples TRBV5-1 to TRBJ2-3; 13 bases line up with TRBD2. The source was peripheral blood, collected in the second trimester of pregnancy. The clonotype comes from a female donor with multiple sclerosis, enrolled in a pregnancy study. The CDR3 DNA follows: TGCGCCAGCAGCTTGGTAGGGACTAGCGGGACCAGCACAGATACGCAGTATTTT. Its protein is CASSLVGTSGTSTDTQYF.